Following are 10 T cell receptor beta chains from one sample sequenced in a study of T-cell memory formation after mild COVID-19. One entry per CDR3 protein results from TCRdb running MiXCR on the 5' RACE reads. In the table there are about 500,000 distinct CDR3 sequences, around 20% of which are singletons. The sequencing input was PBMCs or a T cell subset sorted from them (not recorded which). All receptors derive from an adult woman who had mild COVID-19 (a few samples of this study predate the infection). Cell type and time point are not known.

This clonotype occurred a few times. Mismatch with germline at one junction end may stem from a read error. The chain links TRBV7-9 to TRBJ1-5; TRBD1 matches at 7 bases. Germline V lookup: CDR1 SEHNR, CDR2 FQNEAQ (reference sequence). This CDR3 comprises 12 residues. The CDR3 DNA sequence: TGTGCCAGCAGCTCAGCCGGGACAGAAAGGGATTTT. Its translation is CASSSAGTERDF.

The V gene is TRBV27, the J gene TRBJ2-5; 11 bases line up with TRBD2. This CDR3 is 15 amino acids long. Per germline, CDR1 MNHEY and CDR2 SMNVEV (reference sequence). Trimming removed 4 bases from V and 3 bases from J; junction bases left unmatched: 4. The CDR3 DNA reads TGTGCCAGCAGTTGGGCTAGCGGGGGGAAAGAGACCCAGTACTTC. It is translated as CASSWASGGKETQYF.

This clonotype was observed a few times. The chain couples TRBV28 to TRBJ2-1; TRBD1 aligns across 9 bases. Trimming took 5 bases from V and 6 from J; bases not matched to a gene: 11. CDR1 is MDHEN and CDR2 is SYDVKM in the germline V gene. This CDR3 contains 16 residues. The CDR3 nucleotides are TGTGCCAGCAGTGGATCCGGGACAGGGATGTTCAATGAGCAGTTCTTC. This encodes CASSGSGTGMFNEQFF.

The V gene is TRBV9, the J gene TRBJ1-3, with TRBD1 identical over 7 bases. CDR1 is SGDLS, CDR2 YYNGEE, per germline. Losses at the gene ends were 5 bases for V and 4 bases for J; bases not matched to a gene: 6. CDR3 length: 14 residues. The CDR3 nucleotides read TGTGCCAGCAGTGCCGGGACAGCAGGAAACACCATATATTTT. Amino acids: CASSAGTAGNTIYF.

The chain carries TRBV7-2 and TRBJ2-1; maybe TRBD2 (6 bases). Trimming removed 1 base at V and 0 bases at J, with 10 bases between. Germline CDR1 SGHTA, CDR2 FQGNSA. CDR3 length: 16 residues. CDR3 DNA sequence: TGTGCCAGCAGCTTAGTAGCGGTGAGCTCCTACAATGAGCAGTTCTTC. Protein: CASSLVAVSSYNEQFF.

This clonotype was detected a few times. The chain is built from TRBV12-3 or TRBV12-4 and TRBJ1-1; D ambiguous. V was pared by 5 bases and J by 0 bases, with 22 bases between. This CDR3 is 18 amino acids long. In DNA, the CDR3 is TGTGCCAGCAGTGGGGTAGGAGGGAGAGGTCCCATGAACACTGAAGCTTTCTTT. Protein sequence: CASSGVGGRGPMNTEAFF.

A remark on this clonotype: In this CDR3 the conserved last residue, phenylalanine or tryptophan, is missing, so a read error is likely. V gene TRBV10-3 combines with J gene TRBJ1-1, with D perhaps matching TRBD1 (5 bases). The CDR3 totals 15 residues. The germline gives CDR1 ENHRY, CDR2 SYGVKD. Trimming took off 2 bases at V and 1 base at J, with 11 bases between the two ends. CDR3: CAISEEDSPNTEAFC. The CDR3 nucleotides read TGTGCCATCAGTGAGGAAGACAGTCCGAACACTGAAGCTTTCTGT.

This clonotype was counted once. The chain uses TRBV6-5 and TRBJ1-1; no firm D call. This CDR3 contains 12 residues. The germline V and J ends were trimmed by 6 bases and 9 bases, with 14 bases remaining between them. CDR1 MNHEY and CDR2 SVGAGI come from the germline V gene. The CDR3 sequence is CASRSINSKAFF. Here the CDR3 DNA reads TGTGCCAGCAGATCCATAAACAGTAAAGCTTTCTTT.

This clonotype occurred a few times. DNA for the CDR3: TGCAGCGTTGAAGATCATCGGGGGGCGAGAGGCTACACCTTC. This translates into CSVEDHRGARGYTF. The chain couples TRBV29-1 to TRBJ1-2, with D tentatively TRBD1 (6 bases). V was trimmed by 0 bases and J by 8 bases, leaving 16 bases between them. The CDR3 runs 14 residues. Germline V gene lookup returns CDR1 SQVTM and CDR2 ANQGSEA.

The J gene is TRBJ2-1, the V gene TRBV30; 10 nucleotides align to TRBD2. This CDR3 spans 17 amino acids. Losses at the gene ends were 0 bases for V and 1 base for J; bases not matched to a gene: 6. Germline loops: CDR1 GTSNPN, CDR2 SVGIG (reference sequence). DNA for the CDR3: TGTGCCTGGAGTGTAGCGGGGGGGCCCAGGTCCTACAATGAGCAGTTCTTC. Amino acid sequence: CAWSVAGGPRSYNEQFF.